These 17 T cell receptor beta chains came from one sample sequenced in a study of cytomegalovirus exposure and HLA in healthy donors (dated by TCRdb to the late 2010s). Receptor amplification or capture employed the immunoSEQ multiplex PCR assay. The multiplex PCR relied on a mix of 60 forward primers for TCR Vbeta segments and 13 reverse primers for TCR Jbeta segments. TCRdb took over this immuneACCESS table, retaining in-frame rearrangements with V and J assigned. Such tables are incomplete; in checked studies, under half of the missing clones stem from an unresolved V gene, and the remainder is unexplained. The sample table gives 140,000 to 150,000 clones. The ten most abundant clones make up 0.96% of the sample. Sequenced input: PBMCs. Receptors were obtained from a male donor in good health and CMV-seronegative.

The rearrangement links TRBV6-6 to TRBJ2-5; D is possibly TRBD1 (6 bases). The CDR3 is 13 residues long. Per the germline V gene, CDR1 is MNHNY and CDR2 is SVGAGI (reference sequence). Trimming left V 6 bases short and J 2 bases short, with 10 bases between. CDR3 region: CASRTGSQETQYF. The CDR3 nucleotides are TGTGCCAGCAGGACAGGATCTCAAGAGACCCAGTACTTC.

CDR3 residues: CASSPPAGGTELYTF. CDR3 sequence (DNA): TGTGCCAGCTCACCCCCGGCAGGGGGGACGGAACTCTACACCTTC. V gene TRBV18 combines with J gene TRBJ1-2; 7 positions agree with TRBD1. CDR1 is KGHSH and CDR2 is LQKENI in the germline V gene. Losses at the gene ends were 3 bases for V and 10 bases for J; bases not matched to a gene: 14. This CDR3 spans 15 amino acids.

Concerning this clone: A junction boundary mismatches the germline segment, possibly from a read error. The gene calls are TRBV6-5 and TRBJ2-7; D might be TRBD1 (6 bases). Germline CDR1 MNHEY, CDR2 SVGAGI. The CDR3 runs 15 residues. The CDR3 reads CASSYSRAGVYDQYF. The CDR3 DNA reads as TGTGCCAGCAGTTACTCGAGGGCAGGGGTCTACGACCAGTACTTC.

This sequence joins TRBV14 and TRBJ2-7; 8 bases fit TRBD1. V was pared by 1 base and J by 5 bases, with 16 bases of the junction left unmatched. Looked up from germline, CDR1 is SGHDN and CDR2 is FVKESK. CDR3 length: 18 amino acids. For the CDR3, the DNA is TGTGCCAGCAGCCAAGTAAGACAGACAGGGGAATGGGCCGACGAGCAGTACTTC. It is translated as CASSQVRQTGEWADEQYF.

The chain joins TRBV5-1 to TRBJ2-7; maybe TRBD2 (6 bases). Trimming stripped 0 bases from V and 7 bases from J, with 11 bases between. CDR1 and CDR2 (germline): SGHRS, YFSETQ. CDR3 length: 13 residues. For the CDR3, the DNA is TGCGCCAGCAGCTTGGCGGAGGGTGGAGAGCAGTACTTC. This translates into CASSLAEGGEQYF. Drawing the rest from reference TRBV5-1 and TRBJ2-7, the complete variable domain is KAGVTQTPRYLIKTRGQQVTLSCSPISGHRSVSWYQQTPGQGLQFLFEYFSETQRNKGNFPGRFSGRQFSNSRSEMNVSTLELGDSALYLCASSLAEGGEQYFGPGTRLTVT.

The V and J genes are TRBV5-6 and TRBJ2-6; D uncertain. Trimming left V 4 bases short and J 0 bases short, with 17 bases between. The V gene's germline CDR1 is SGHDT and CDR2 YYEEEE. This CDR3 is 18 amino acids long. The CDR3 coding sequence is TGTGCCAGCAGCCCCCCCAGGAAGCCCCTCTCTGGGGCCAACGTCCTGACTTTC. Translated: CASSPPRKPLSGANVLTF.

The gene calls are TRBV18 and TRBJ1-3; no definite D call. Germline assignment: CDR1 KGHSH and CDR2 LQKENI. V lost 6 bases to trimming and J lost 0 bases, with 9 bases between them. This CDR3 region has 14 residues. The CDR3 DNA is TGTGCCAGCTCGCTACAGTCCTCTGGAAACACCATATATTTT. It is translated as CASSLQSSGNTIYF. The full variable domain, completed using reference TRBV18 and TRBJ1-3, is NAGVMQNPRHLVRRRGQEARLRCSPMKGHSHVYWYRQLPEEGLKFMVYLQKENIIDESGMPKERFSAEFPKEGPSILRIQQVVRGDSAAYFCASSLQSSGNTIYFGEGSWLTVV.

V gene TRBV7-6 combines with J gene TRBJ1-1; weak D call: TRBD1 (5 bases). V lost 2 bases and J 1 base, leaving 11 bases between the germline ends. CDR3 size: 15 residues. CDR1 SGHVS and CDR2 FNYEAQ come from the germline V gene. The CDR3 spells CASSLYQGTNTEAFF. DNA of the CDR3: TGTGCCAGCAGCTTATACCAGGGAACGAACACTGAAGCTTTCTTT.

The gene calls are TRBV5-5 and TRBJ1-6; 8 bases match TRBD1. Germline trimming cut 3 bases from V and 9 bases from J; bases unmatched to any gene: 2. Germline loops: CDR1 SGHKS, CDR2 YYEKEE (reference sequence). The CDR3 loop spans 13 amino acids. CDR3 sequence (DNA): TGTGCCAGCAGCTGGACAGGGACTTCACCCCTCCACTTT. Encoded protein: CASSWTGTSPLHF.

The chain uses TRBV20-1 and TRBJ1-2; possibly TRBD1 for D (5 bases). The CDR3 is 11 residues long. Per germline, CDR1 DFQATT and CDR2 SNEGSKA (reference sequence). V dropped 7 bases and J dropped 6 bases, with 12 bases sitting between them. The DNA of the CDR3 is TGCAGTGAGGGAGGGGCTGATGGCTACACCTTC. This codes for CSEGGADGYTF.

The DNA for the CDR3 is TGTGCCAGCAGCCCGGGACTAGCGGGAACGGGTGGGGCCAACGTCCTGACTTTC. It encodes CASSPGLAGTGGANVLTF. The gene calls are TRBV5-4 and TRBJ2-6; 13 bases line up with TRBD2. CDR3 size: 18 residues. J lost 3 bases, V lost 4 bases, and 7 bases had no gene match. Germline CDR1 is SGHNT and CDR2 is YYREEE (reference sequence).

The J gene is TRBJ2-2, the V gene TRBV9, with D maybe TRBD1 (6 bases). V lost 4 bases, J lost 3 bases, and 13 bases lay in between. Germline-derived CDR1 and CDR2 are SGDLS and YYNGEE. The CDR3 runs 15 residues. CDR3 DNA sequence: TGTGCCAGCAGCCTAGGCAGGGGATACACCGGGGAGCTGTTTTTT. The encoded protein is CASSLGRGYTGELFF. Filled out from reference TRBV9 and TRBJ2-2, the complete variable domain reads DSGVTQTPKHLITATGQRVTLRCSPRSGDLSVYWYQQSLDQGLQFLIQYYNGEERAKGNILERFSAQQFPDLHSELNLSSLELGDSALYFCASSLGRGYTGELFFGEGSRLTVL.

The V gene is TRBV5-4, the J gene TRBJ2-7, with D perhaps matching TRBD2 (5 bases). Germline V CDR1 and CDR2: SGHNT, YYREEE (reference sequence). The CDR3 has 15 amino acids. V was shortened by 2 bases and J by 2 bases, with 14 bases between the two germline ends. The CDR3 here is CASSFERSLAYEQYF. The CDR3, as DNA: TGTGCCAGCAGCTTCGAGCGGAGCCTCGCCTACGAGCAGTACTTC.

The CDR3 sequence is CASKSGTGDEQYF. Written as DNA, the CDR3 is TGTGCCAGCAAATCCGGGACAGGGGACGAGCAGTACTTC. The V gene is TRBV2, the J gene TRBJ2-7, with 10 bases identical to TRBD1. V lost 7 bases and J lost 5; bases outside the gene matches: 5. This CDR3 contains 13 residues. The germline V gene encodes CDR1 SNHLY and CDR2 FYNNEI. The full variable domain, in which reference TRBV2 and TRBJ2-7 provide the parts outside the CDR3, is EPEVTQTPSHQVTQMGQEVILRCVPISNHLYFYWYRQILGQKVEFLVSFYNNEISEKSEIFDDQFSVERPDGSNFTLKIRSTKLEDSAMYFCASKSGTGDEQYFGPGTRLTVT.

The chain recombines TRBV7-2 with TRBJ2-5; 11 bases line up with TRBD2. Germline V gene data show CDR1 as SGHTA and CDR2 as FQGNSA. The length of the CDR3 is 16 residues. J was trimmed by 4 bases and V by 1 base; bases with no gene match: 5. CDR3 bases: TGTGCCAGCAGCTTAGAATTCGGACTAGCGGGAGAGACCCAGTACTTC. Its translation: CASSLEFGLAGETQYF.

The chain carries TRBV19 and TRBJ1-4; no clear D. V lost 5 bases and J 3 bases, leaving 10 bases between the germline ends. CDR1 and CDR2 from the germline V gene are LNHDA and SQIVND (reference sequence). The CDR3 length is 14 residues. The CDR3 DNA reads as TGTGCCAGTAGTCCAAGAGGTGCTAATGAAAAACTGTTTTTT. Protein product: CASSPRGANEKLFF.

The V call is TRBV9, the J call TRBJ2-7; 7 nucleotides line up with TRBD1. Germline CDR1 SGDLS, CDR2 YYNGEE. The trim removed 8 bases at V and 6 bases at J, leaving 14 bases unmatched. The CDR3 length is 14 residues. The CDR3 DNA sequence: TGTGCCAGGGGACGGGACAGACCTACTGGCGAGCAGTACTTC. It codes for CARGRDRPTGEQYF.